This T cell receptor (beta chain) was identified during a study of T cell changes during pregnancy in multiple sclerosis. Sequencing used immunoSEQ multiplex PCR; TCRdb keeps in-frame clones, though not all of them. The table records tens of thousands of clones, approximately 91% of them present only once. V dropped 7 bases and J dropped 6 bases, with 24 bases sitting between them. Germline V lookup: CDR1 MRHNA, CDR2 SNTAGT. The CDR3 totals 17 residues. The source material was CD4+ T cells from peripheral blood mononuclear cells, sampled in the third trimester of pregnancy. The chain joins TRBV6-4 to TRBJ2-2, with TRBD1 as a possible D gene (5 bases). The TCR was taken from a female donor with multiple sclerosis, enrolled in a pregnancy study. CDR3 amino acids: CASTHGSGPQKAGELFF. Here the CDR3 DNA reads TGTGCCAGCACCCACGGGTCAGGGCCCCAGAAGGCCGGGGAGCTGTTTTTT.